This T cell receptor (beta chain) was recovered during a study of radiation and T cells in renal cell carcinoma. Here immunoSEQ multiplex PCR was the method, and the copy in TCRdb shows in-frame clones only, minus some. The sample comprises approximately 63,000 clones, over 70% of which are singletons, and under 7.5% rests with the top ten. The CDR3 is 14 residues long. CDR1 MNHEY and CDR2 SMNVEV come from the germline V gene (reference sequence). Deletions cut 7 bases from V and 6 bases from J, with 16 bases between. Findings of the study overall: From baseline, blood top tumor clonotypes peaked at 2 weeks post-radiation.

Stated time point: baseline pretreatment blood. Treatment specified: 15 Gy SBRT to primary tumor, nephrectomy 4 weeks later. After SBRT, blood was collected at 2 and 4 weeks, plus baseline. The patient's renal cell carcinoma had clear cell pathology. The sample holds a few counts of this clone. The antigen is not known. This TCR was sampled from a man in his 60s with renal cell carcinoma. The chain couples TRBV27 to TRBJ1-5, with D possibly being TRBD1 (5 bases). This sample comprised blood, obtained from a patient whose treatment included radiotherapy and nephrectomy. CDR3 loop: CASTLKRGGQPQHF. The CDR3 region has the DNA TGTGCCAGCACTTTGAAGAGGGGCGGTCAGCCCCAGCATTTT.